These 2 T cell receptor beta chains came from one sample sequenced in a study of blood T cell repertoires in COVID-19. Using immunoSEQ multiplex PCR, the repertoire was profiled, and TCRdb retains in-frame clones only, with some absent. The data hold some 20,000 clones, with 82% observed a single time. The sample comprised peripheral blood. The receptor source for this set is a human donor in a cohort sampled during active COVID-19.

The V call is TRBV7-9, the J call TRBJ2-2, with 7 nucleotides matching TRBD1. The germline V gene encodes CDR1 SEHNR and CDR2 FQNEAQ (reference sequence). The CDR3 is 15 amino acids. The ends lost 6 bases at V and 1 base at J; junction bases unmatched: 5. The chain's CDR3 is CASSLNRGNTGELFF. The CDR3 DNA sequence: TGTGCCAGCAGTCTTAACAGGGGGAACACCGGGGAGCTGTTTTTT.

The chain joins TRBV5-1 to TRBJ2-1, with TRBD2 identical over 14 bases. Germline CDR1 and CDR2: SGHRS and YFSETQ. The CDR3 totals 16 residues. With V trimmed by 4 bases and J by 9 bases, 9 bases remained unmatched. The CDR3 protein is CASSIRTSGRKGEQFF. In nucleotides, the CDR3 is TGCGCCAGCAGCATCCGGACTAGCGGGAGGAAGGGTGAGCAGTTCTTC.